Below are 7 T cell receptor beta chains sequenced from a single sample in a study of blood T cell repertoires in COVID-19. The data were produced by immunoSEQ multiplex PCR, yet TCRdb's version contains in-frame clones alone and is incomplete. The repertoire holds roughly 60,000 clones, 55% to 80% seen once, with roughly 5% in the top ten. Sample: peripheral blood. Receptors were obtained from a woman aged 70-85 years with COVID-19, enrolled during active disease.

The chain is built from TRBV10-3 and TRBJ2-2; 10 positions match TRBD2. Trimming removed 3 bases from V and 1 base from J; junction bases left unmatched: 11. In germline, CDR1 is ENHRY, CDR2 SYGVKD. This CDR3 contains 19 residues. The CDR3, as DNA: TGTGCCATCAGTGAAAGGTTCGGACTAGCGGAAAGGAACACCGGGGAGCTGTTTTTT. Its translation: CAISERFGLAERNTGELFF.

V is TRBV4-2 and J is TRBJ1-2; 10 nucleotides line up with TRBD1. V shed 4 bases and J 5 bases; nucleotides not matched to a gene: 10. In germline, CDR1 is LGHNA, CDR2 YNFKEQ. The CDR3 length is 16 residues. CDR3 in amino acids: CASSPSGTGDLYGYTF. CDR3 nucleotides: TGTGCCAGCAGCCCGTCCGGGACAGGGGATTTATATGGCTACACCTTC.

The CDR3 DNA follows: TGCGCCAGCAGCGCAGGGACAGCGGTCGGGAATTCACCCCTCCACTTT. Translated, it gives CASSAGTAVGNSPLHF. The chain joins TRBV5-1 to TRBJ1-6; TRBD1 aligns across 7 bases. This CDR3 comprises 16 residues. From germline, CDR1 is SGHRS and CDR2 YFSETQ. V was clipped by 4 bases and J by 7 bases; unmatched bases: 11.

The J gene is TRBJ2-3, the V gene TRBV27; TRBD2 agrees at 11 bases. The length of the CDR3 is 20 residues. V shed 4 bases and J 4 bases; nucleotides not matched to a gene: 19. Germline assignment: CDR1 MNHEY and CDR2 SMNVEV (reference sequence). The CDR3 DNA is TGTGCCAGCAGTTCGATCCCTCCCATAGCGGGGGGGCTGGGTGCAGATACGCAGTATTTT. Its translation: CASSSIPPIAGGLGADTQYF.

The rearrangement joins TRBV7-9 to TRBJ2-5; weak D call: TRBD1 (6 bases). Trimming left V 6 bases short and J 3 bases short, with 8 bases between. CDR1 is SEHNR, CDR2 FQNEAQ, per germline (reference sequence). CDR3 length equals 12 residues. The CDR3 nucleotides are TGTGCCAGCAGTCGGACAGAAGAGACCCAGTACTTC. This sequence encodes CASSRTEETQYF.

V usage is TRBV6-1 and J usage is TRBJ2-7; maybe TRBD1 (6 bases). CDR1 MNHNS and CDR2 SASEGT come from the germline V gene. The CDR3 contains 16 residues. V was cut by 4 bases and J by 0 bases, with 16 bases left in between. As DNA, the CDR3 is TGTGCCAGCAGTGGGATCTTTGGACAGAGCTCCTACGAGCAGTACGTC. Translated, it gives CASSGIFGQSSYEQYV.

The chain links TRBV28 to TRBJ1-6, with 7 bases that match TRBD1. This CDR3 has 15 residues. The V gene's germline CDR1 is MDHEN and CDR2 SYDVKM. The J segment lost 4 bases and the V segment lost 3 bases, leaving 3 bases of the junction unmatched. The CDR3 here is CASSLGQFYNSPLHF. The CDR3 DNA follows: TGTGCCAGCAGTTTGGGACAGTTTTATAATTCACCCCTCCACTTT. The entire variable domain, with the rest obtained from reference TRBV28 and TRBJ1-6, is as follows: DVKVTQSSRYLVKRTGEKVFLECVQDMDHENMFWYRQDPGLGLRLIYFSYDVKMKEKGDIPEGYSVSREKKERFSLILESASTNQTSMYLCASSLGQFYNSPLHFGNGTRLTVT.